This record covers a single T cell receptor beta chain. Its antigen is unidentified. Before sequencing took place, the ViraFEST assay used viral peptide pools to expand antigen-specific CD4+ T cells. Isolation of CD4+ T cells took place after 10 days of culture. Researchers reported culturing approximately 1.8 million PBMC in each well, adding 8 to 10 IU/ml IL-2 and roughly 10 ug/ml peptides. This sample stems from a study of vaccination effects on CD4 cells after COVID-19. Only in-frame clones appear in the TCRdb table, and some are missing; sequencing was by immunoSEQ multiplex PCR. The sample has about 79,000 clones, roughly four fifths seen once. Study results and caveats: Among infection- and vaccine-induced clones, marked clonal contraction occurred late after vaccination.

V was clipped by 6 bases and J by 6 bases; unmatched bases: 12. Germline CDR1 reads MNHEY; CDR2 reads SVGAGI. The CDR3 length is 15 residues. The material was CD4+ T cells from PBMCs cultured with HCoV-229E spike peptides, obtained before COVID-19 vaccination. This chain links TRBV6-5 with TRBJ1-2; 8 nucleotides line up with TRBD1. The sequence came from a human donor who received a COVID-19 vaccine. This CDR3 reads CASRDRVWLTDGYTF. In DNA form, the CDR3 reads TGTGCCAGCAGGGACAGGGTTTGGCTAACGGATGGCTACACCTTC.